A selection of T cell receptor beta chains follows, all from one sample in a study of CD8+CD57+ T cells in acquired aplastic anemia. TCRdb re-analysed the reads in MiXCR, keeping a single row per CDR3 protein. This sample has over 150,000 distinct CDR3 sequences, with about two thirds found just once. Sample: sorted CD4+, CD8+, or CD8+CD57+ T cells (not recorded which) from PBMCs. Receptor source: a human donor with aplastic anemia. Both conserved end residues are part of each CDR3. The order of the fields is J gene, D gene, clone size, V gene, CDR3 protein, CDR3 DNA. D genes are given only for firm matches. Only part of the rows carry a size: once, few, many, or a class if the clone is expanded.

J: TRBJ2-1
D: TRBD2
size: .
V: TRBV7-2
CDR3: CASSLVDGRTANEQFF
DNA: TGTGCCAGCAGCTTAGTGGACGGGAGGACTGCCAATGAGCAGTTCTTC

J: TRBJ1-1
D: .
size: .
V: TRBV19
CDR3: CASNPGENTEAFF
DNA: TGTGCCAGTAACCCGGGTGAAAACACTGAAGCTTTCTTT

J: TRBJ2-1
D: TRBD1
size: .
V: TRBV15
CDR3: CASSDRDRGFNEQFF
DNA: TGTGCCAGCAGCGACCGGGACAGGGGTTTCAATGAGCAGTTCTTC

J: TRBJ2-3
D: .
size: .
V: TRBV10-3
CDR3: CAIKGRDTDTQYF
DNA: TGTGCCATCAAAGGCAGGGACACAGATACGCAGTATTTT

J: TRBJ1-5
D: .
size: .
V: TRBV12-3/TRBV12-4
CDR3: CASSPLGFLSNQPQHF
DNA: TGTGCCAGCAGTCCCCTAGGGTTTTTGAGCAATCAGCCCCAGCATTTT

J: TRBJ2-7
D: TRBD1
size: .
V: TRBV7-8
CDR3: CASSLAGTGSTYF
DNA: TGTGCCAGCAGCTTAGCCGGGACAGGTTCTACGTACTTC

J: TRBJ2-1
D: TRBD2
size: .
V: TRBV24-1
CDR3: CATSGAGGPQFF
DNA: TGTGCCACCAGTGGTGCGGGAGGGCCTCAGTTCTTC

J: TRBJ2-7
D: .
size: .
V: TRBV6-5
CDR3: CASSYVGTEQYF
DNA: TGTGCCAGCAGTTACGTGGGGACGGAACAGTACTTC

J: TRBJ1-5
D: .
size: .
V: TRBV12-3/TRBV12-4
CDR3: CASSNKMENQPQHF
DNA: TGTGCCAGCAGTAACAAGATGGAGAATCAGCCCCAGCATTTT

J: TRBJ1-5
D: .
size: .
V: TRBV5-1
CDR3: CASSLVAGDGNQPQHF
DNA: TGCGCCAGCAGCTTGGTAGCGGGGGATGGCAATCAGCCCCAGCATTTT

J: TRBJ1-1
D: TRBD1
size: .
V: TRBV3-1
CDR3: CASSPRQGARRDTEAFF
DNA: TGTGCCAGCAGCCCCCGACAGGGGGCGCGTAGGGACACTGAAGCTTTCTTT

J: TRBJ2-3
D: .
size: .
V: TRBV7-9
CDR3: CASSLFGDVDTQYF
DNA: TGTGCCAGCAGCTTATTTGGCGACGTGGATACGCAGTATTTT

J: TRBJ1-1
D: .
size: once
V: TRBV5-6
CDR3: CASSFWDEEGWTEAFF
DNA: TGTGCCAGCAGCTTCTGGGACGAAGAGGGCTGGACTGAAGCTTTCTTT

J: TRBJ2-2
D: .
size: .
V: TRBV14
CDR3: CASSLVTGQPTGELFF
DNA: TGTGCCAGCAGCCTGGTCACCGGACAGCCCACCGGGGAGCTGTTTTTT

J: TRBJ1-6
D: .
size: .
V: TRBV2
CDR3: CASRQGPPLHF
DNA: TGTGCCAGCAGACAGGGACCACCCCTCCACTTT

J: TRBJ2-1
D: .
size: once
V: TRBV12-3/TRBV12-4
CDR3: CASSLGSFGRNEQFF
DNA: TGTGCCAGCAGCCTGGGTAGTTTTGGGCGCAATGAGCAGTTCTTC

J: TRBJ1-6
D: TRBD1
size: .
V: TRBV10-3
CDR3: CAISGPGTAINSPLHF
DNA: TGTGCCATCAGTGGGCCCGGGACAGCAATAAATTCACCCCTCCACTTT

J: TRBJ2-3
D: .
size: .
V: TRBV20-1
CDR3: CSAGDELLSTDTQYF
DNA: TGCAGTGCCGGGGACGAGCTCCTAAGCACAGATACGCAGTATTTT

J: TRBJ2-7
D: .
size: .
V: TRBV19
CDR3: CASSMDSFRGEQYF
DNA: TGTGCCAGTAGTATGGACTCGTTCAGGGGCGAGCAGTACTTC

J: TRBJ1-1
D: .
size: few
V: TRBV2
CDR3: CASSEGFGTTEAFF
DNA: TGTGCCAGCAGTGAAGGATTTGGCACCACTGAAGCTTTCTTT

J: TRBJ1-4
D: .
size: few
V: TRBV2
CDR3: CASSEGDFLSNEKLFF
DNA: TGTGCCAGCAGTGAGGGGGACTTCCTATCCAATGAAAAACTGTTTTTT

J: TRBJ1-4
D: .
size: .
V: TRBV12-3/TRBV12-4
CDR3: CASSLGGVVEKLFF
DNA: TGTGCCAGCAGTTTAGGGGGAGTTGTCGAAAAACTGTTTTTT

J: TRBJ1-6
D: .
size: .
V: TRBV7-2
CDR3: CASNSLGSPLHF
DNA: TGTGCCAGCAACTCACTGGGCTCACCCCTCCACTTT

J: TRBJ1-5
D: .
size: .
V: TRBV15
CDR3: CATSRDGQSNQPQHF
DNA: TGTGCCACCAGCAGAGATGGACAAAGCAATCAGCCCCAGCATTTT

J: TRBJ2-1
D: TRBD2
size: few
V: TRBV7-2
CDR3: CASSLAGGTYNEQFF
DNA: TGTGCCAGCAGCCTAGCGGGGGGCACCTACAATGAGCAGTTCTTC

J: TRBJ2-5
D: .
size: many
V: TRBV4-1
CDR3: CASSQYGALQETQYF
DNA: TGCGCCAGCAGCCAATACGGGGCGCTCCAAGAGACCCAGTACTTC

J: TRBJ2-7
D: .
size: .
V: TRBV7-2
CDR3: CASSVQRAYEQYF
DNA: TGTGCCAGCAGCGTCCAACGGGCCTACGAGCAGTACTTC

J: TRBJ2-7
D: TRBD1
size: .
V: TRBV5-6
CDR3: CASSRGTGSAYEQYF
DNA: TGTGCCAGCAGCCGAGGGACAGGGAGCGCCTACGAGCAGTACTTC

J: TRBJ2-1
D: .
size: .
V: TRBV6-4
CDR3: CASSDSILQFF
DNA: TGTGCCAGCAGTGACTCGATCCTACAGTTCTTC

J: TRBJ2-7
D: .
size: .
V: TRBV10-1
CDR3: CASSESYRADEQYF
DNA: TGCGCCAGCAGTGAGAGTTACAGGGCGGACGAGCAGTACTTC

J: TRBJ2-5
D: .
size: many
V: TRBV6-6
CDR3: CASSSAAGELETQYF
DNA: TGTGCCAGCAGTTCGGCGGCAGGGGAGTTGGAGACCCAGTACTTC

J: TRBJ2-7
D: TRBD2
size: .
V: TRBV7-9
CDR3: CASSLGGGANEQYF
DNA: TGTGCCAGCAGCTTGGGCGGGGGGGCCAACGAGCAGTACTTC

J: TRBJ1-1
D: TRBD1
size: .
V: TRBV7-2
CDR3: CASRRQGTANTEAFF
DNA: TGTGCCAGCAGGAGACAGGGGACAGCGAACACTGAAGCTTTCTTT

J: TRBJ2-3
D: .
size: .
V: TRBV24-1
CDR3: CATSDLSRDDTDTQYF
DNA: TGTGCCACCAGTGATTTGAGCAGGGACGACACAGATACGCAGTATTTT

J: TRBJ2-1
D: .
size: .
V: TRBV7-2
CDR3: CASSSSPGANEQFF
DNA: TGTGCCAGCAGCTCCAGCCCGGGGGCCAATGAGCAGTTCTTC

J: TRBJ2-3
D: .
size: .
V: TRBV2
CDR3: CASSVSEMADTQYF
DNA: TGTGCCAGCAGTGTATCGGAGATGGCAGATACGCAGTATTTT

J: TRBJ1-2
D: .
size: .
V: TRBV30
CDR3: CAWSGPERDVIWYGYTF
DNA: TGTGCCTGGAGTGGCCCCGAGAGGGATGTTATTTGGTATGGCTACACCTTC

J: TRBJ1-3
D: .
size: once
V: TRBV9
CDR3: CASSPPTESGNTIYF
DNA: TGTGCCAGCAGCCCACCGACGGAGTCTGGAAACACCATATATTTT

J: TRBJ2-7
D: TRBD1
size: .
V: TRBV5-1
CDR3: CASSFGTEVYEQYF
DNA: TGCGCCAGCAGCTTCGGGACAGAGGTCTACGAGCAGTACTTC

J: TRBJ2-1
D: TRBD2
size: .
V: TRBV10-1
CDR3: CASSARPGLAGVNEQFF
DNA: TGCGCCAGCAGTGCCCGACCTGGGCTAGCGGGAGTCAATGAGCAGTTCTTC

J: TRBJ2-7
D: .
size: .
V: TRBV7-2
CDR3: CASRSRINSYEQYF
DNA: TGTGCCAGCAGGTCACGGATCAACTCCTACGAGCAGTACTTC

J: TRBJ2-7
D: TRBD2
size: .
V: TRBV15
CDR3: CATSRVLAGGIRSSYEQYF
DNA: TGTGCCACCAGCAGGGTATTAGCGGGAGGGATCCGGAGCTCCTACGAGCAGTACTTC

J: TRBJ1-6
D: .
size: once
V: TRBV19
CDR3: CASTPKGEQNSPLHF
DNA: TGTGCCAGCACCCCGAAGGGGGAACAAAATTCACCCCTCCACTTT

J: TRBJ1-1
D: TRBD1
size: .
V: TRBV7-8
CDR3: CASSFPTGQGRTEAFF
DNA: TGTGCCAGCAGCTTCCCCACTGGACAGGGTAGGACTGAAGCTTTCTTT

J: TRBJ2-5
D: .
size: .
V: TRBV7-8
CDR3: CASSLVAASGGETQYF
DNA: TGTGCCAGCAGCTTAGTTGCGGCCAGCGGAGGAGAGACCCAGTACTTC

J: TRBJ1-4
D: TRBD1
size: .
V: TRBV13
CDR3: CASSPDRANEKLFF
DNA: TGTGCCAGCAGCCCCGACAGGGCTAATGAAAAACTGTTTTTT

J: TRBJ1-2
D: .
size: .
V: TRBV20-1
CDR3: CSASRGGTYGYTF
DNA: TGCAGTGCTAGTCGGGGGGGAACTTATGGCTACACCTTC

J: TRBJ2-3
D: TRBD2
size: .
V: TRBV9
CDR3: CASSTGLVTDTQYF
DNA: TGTGCCAGCAGCACCGGACTAGTCACAGATACGCAGTATTTT